One sample yielded the 4 T cell receptor beta chains listed below, sequenced in a study of neurological immune-mediated disorders (dated by TCRdb to between 2019 and 2020). Library method: 5' RACE. Sequenced on an Illumina HiSeq 2500. TCRdb reprocessing: public reads trimmed at Q25 with fastp, clones called with MiXCR, in-frame beta chains kept. Every CDR3 protein is listed once, alongside the most common genes and DNA of its rows. Recorded for this sample are under 85,000 distinct CDR3 sequences; roughly an eighth of them occurred a single time. Approximately 7.5% of the sample comes from the top ten. The sequenced sample consisted of PBMCs. Receptors were obtained from a woman between 45 and 60 years old in good health.

Of note for this clonotype: The CDR3 ends on some other residue instead of the conserved phenylalanine or tryptophan, so this is likely a read error. V and J are TRBV3-1 and TRBJ2-1; TRBD2 agrees at 11 bases. The J call may be faulty, since TRBJ2-5 better matches the DNA end. Germline CDR1 and CDR2: LGHDT and YNNKEL (reference sequence). This CDR3 spans 15 amino acids. Here the CDR3 reads CASSHLAGGTETQYS. DNA for the CDR3: TGTGCCAGCAGCCATCTAGCGGGGGGCACGGAGACCCAGTACTCC.

This clonotype was observed at least ten times. CDR3 coding DNA: TGCGCCAGCAGCTTGGCCGGGGAAGTCTCTGGAAACACCATATATTTT. The encoded protein is CASSLAGEVSGNTIYF. The chain employs TRBV5-1 and TRBJ1-3, with D hard to call. Germline V gene sequence: CDR1 SGHRS, CDR2 YFSETQ. The CDR3 extends over 16 amino acids. V was clipped by 0 bases and J by 0 bases, with 10 bases between them.

The V call is TRBV14, the J call TRBJ2-2; 10 nucleotides line up with TRBD1. Germline loops: CDR1 SGHDN, CDR2 FVKESK. This CDR3 has 17 residues. Germline trimming cut 6 bases from V and 2 bases from J; bases unmatched to any gene: 9. The CDR3 spells CASSPDRGNLNTGELFF. The CDR3 DNA reads TGTGCCAGCAGTCCGGACAGGGGGAACCTTAACACCGGGGAGCTGTTTTTT.

This clonotype was counted ten times or more. Germline is not matched at one junction end, which may reflect a read error. DNA for the CDR3: TGTGCCAGCAGTCACCTCACAGGGGGAGGACAAGAGACCCGGTACTTC. Protein: CASSHLTGGGQETRYF. J is TRBJ2-5 and V is TRBV28, with 8 bases aligning to TRBD1. This CDR3 is 16 amino acids long. Per germline, CDR1 MDHEN and CDR2 SYDVKM.